The next 14 T cell receptor beta chains were all read from a single sample in a study of shared clonotypes between healthy human individuals. Sequencing was performed with immunoSEQ multiplex PCR; in TCRdb, only in-frame clones are kept and a portion is missing. The sample carries some 2,100,000 clones, approximately 96% recorded once. Sequencing was done on a sample of naive CD4+ T cells sorted from blood. The subset: CD45RA+ positively selected. Receptors originate from a young man in good health.

The rearrangement uses TRBV5-4 and TRBJ2-2; weak D call: TRBD1 (6 bases). Trimming stripped 4 bases from V and 8 bases from J, with 24 bases between. The CDR3 is made up of 17 amino acids. CDR1 SGHNT and CDR2 YYREEE come from the germline V gene (reference sequence). In nucleotides, the CDR3 is TGTGCCAGCAGCCCAACCCTAGTCCTGACAGGATCTGGGGAGCTGTTTTTT. This gives the protein CASSPTLVLTGSGELFF.

The gene calls are TRBV30 and TRBJ2-7; no reliable D call. Trimming took off 3 bases at V and 2 bases at J, with 14 bases between the two ends. This CDR3 comprises 14 residues. The V gene's germline CDR1 is GTSNPN and CDR2 SVGIG (reference sequence). CDR3 nucleotide sequence: TGTGCCTGGAGGACCGTGGGAAAGACCTACGAGCAGTACTTC. It encodes CAWRTVGKTYEQYF.

Remarks on this clone: Its ends do not fully match the called genes, so a read error is possible. This rearrangement joins TRBV5-1 to TRBJ2-7, with D unclear. CDR1 and CDR2 (germline): SGHRS, YFSETQ. This CDR3 spans 14 amino acids. Here the CDR3 DNA reads TGCGCCAGCAGATTGGGATCAACCTCCTACGAGCAGTACTTC. Its translation is CASRLGSTSYEQYF.

The chain has TRBV30 and TRBJ1-1; D is uncertain. The CDR3 contains 14 residues. V lost 3 bases and J 1 base, leaving 12 bases between the germline ends. Germline-derived CDR1 and CDR2 are GTSNPN and SVGIG (reference sequence). CDR3 region: CAWSAGRRNTEAFF. Here the CDR3 DNA reads TGTGCCTGGAGCGCAGGCAGGAGGAACACTGAAGCTTTCTTT.

The chain uses TRBV4-3 and TRBJ2-1; 10 bases line up with TRBD2. The CDR3 covers 15 residues. Unmatched junction bases numbered 4, after V lost 3 bases and J lost 5 bases. Germline CDR1 reads LGHNA; CDR2 reads YSLEER. CDR3 protein: CASSQQGLADNEQFF. The CDR3 DNA sequence: TGCGCCAGCAGCCAGCAAGGACTAGCGGACAATGAGCAGTTCTTC.

The CDR3 reads CASSGRLAGESDEQYF. The CDR3 DNA reads TGTGCCAGCAGCGGCCGACTAGCGGGAGAATCGGACGAGCAGTACTTC. The chain joins TRBV5-4 to TRBJ2-7; 12 bases agree with TRBD2. V dropped 4 bases and J dropped 5; count of bases not matched to a gene: 10. Per the germline V gene, CDR1 is SGHNT and CDR2 is YYREEE (reference sequence). This CDR3 spans 16 amino acids.

This clone was counted once. Distinct nucleotide sequences in the sample also encode this CDR3. The V and J genes are TRBV30 and TRBJ2-7; D unclear. Germline V gene lookup returns CDR1 GTSNPN and CDR2 SVGIG (reference sequence). Trimming removed 1 base from V and 4 bases from J, with 5 bases in between. CDR3 length equals 11 residues. The CDR3 bases are TGTGCCTGGAGTGAAAGATACGAGCAGTACTTC. It codes for CAWSERYEQYF.

The chain links TRBV4-3 to TRBJ2-2; 11 nucleotides line up with TRBD2. The CDR3 extends over 17 amino acids. V lost 1 base and J lost 2; bases outside the gene matches: 3. Germline CDR1 LGHNA, CDR2 YSLEER. CDR3 region: CASSQGGTSGNTGELFF. CDR3 sequence (DNA): TGCGCCAGCAGCCAAGGGGGGACTAGCGGAAACACCGGGGAGCTGTTTTTT.

This clone appeared once. The chain uses TRBV18 and TRBJ2-3; 8 bases agree with TRBD2. CDR3 length: 16 residues. The ends lost 6 bases at V and 0 bases at J; junction bases unmatched: 8. Germline V gene lookup returns CDR1 KGHSH and CDR2 LQKENI. CDR3 coding DNA: TGTGCCAGCTCCACTACTAGCGGAAGTAGCACAGATACGCAGTATTTT. Amino acid sequence: CASSTTSGSSTDTQYF. The full variable domain, with the rest looked up from reference TRBV18 and TRBJ2-3, is NAGVMQNPRHLVRRRGQEARLRCSPMKGHSHVYWYRQLPEEGLKFMVYLQKENIIDESGMPKERFSAEFPKEGPSILRIQQVVRGDSAAYFCASSTTSGSSTDTQYFGPGTRLTVL.

The chain links TRBV27 to TRBJ2-7, with unresolved D. CDR3 length: 15 amino acids. V lost 2 bases, J lost 0 bases, and 11 bases lay in between. The germline V gene has CDR1 MNHEY and CDR2 SMNVEV (reference sequence). The DNA of the CDR3 is TGTGCCAGCAGTTTAAGCTCCGCGATCTCCTACGAGCAGTACTTC. As protein: CASSLSSAISYEQYF.

The V gene is TRBV5-4, the J gene TRBJ1-1; no reliable D call. Trimming removed 7 bases from V and 2 bases from J, with 9 bases in between. CDR3 length equals 12 residues. Germline CDR1 SGHNT, CDR2 YYREEE (reference sequence). CDR3 coding DNA: TGTGCCAGCGGCCCCCGAAACACTGAAGCTTTCTTT. Translating it yields CASGPRNTEAFF.

The chain recombines TRBV28 with TRBJ1-2; 7 nucleotides line up with TRBD1. With 7 bases clipped from V and 8 bases from J, the junction kept 10 bases outside the gene matches. This CDR3 has 13 residues. Germline V gene lookup returns CDR1 MDHEN and CDR2 SYDVKM. CDR3 DNA sequence: TGTGCCAGCAAGCAGGGAGGGGGCCGCGGCTACACCTTC. Its protein is CASKQGGGRGYTF.

This rearrangement joins TRBV10-3 to TRBJ2-6; unclear D gene. Germline lookup yields CDR1 ENHRY and CDR2 SYGVKD. This CDR3 is built from 18 residues. V lost 0 bases and J lost 0, with 12 bases in between. In DNA form, the CDR3 reads TGTGCCATCAGTGAGTCGACGCGACTGAGCTCTGGGGCCAACGTCCTGACTTTC. This sequence encodes CAISESTRLSSGANVLTF.

This chain joins TRBV19 and TRBJ2-3; no reliable D call. The CDR3 has 13 amino acids. Germline V gives CDR1 LNHDA, CDR2 SQIVND (reference sequence). V dropped 6 bases and J dropped 0 bases, with 7 bases sitting between them. CDR3 amino acids: CASRLSSTDTQYF. The CDR3 nucleotides read TGTGCCAGTAGGCTCTCTAGCACAGATACGCAGTATTTT.